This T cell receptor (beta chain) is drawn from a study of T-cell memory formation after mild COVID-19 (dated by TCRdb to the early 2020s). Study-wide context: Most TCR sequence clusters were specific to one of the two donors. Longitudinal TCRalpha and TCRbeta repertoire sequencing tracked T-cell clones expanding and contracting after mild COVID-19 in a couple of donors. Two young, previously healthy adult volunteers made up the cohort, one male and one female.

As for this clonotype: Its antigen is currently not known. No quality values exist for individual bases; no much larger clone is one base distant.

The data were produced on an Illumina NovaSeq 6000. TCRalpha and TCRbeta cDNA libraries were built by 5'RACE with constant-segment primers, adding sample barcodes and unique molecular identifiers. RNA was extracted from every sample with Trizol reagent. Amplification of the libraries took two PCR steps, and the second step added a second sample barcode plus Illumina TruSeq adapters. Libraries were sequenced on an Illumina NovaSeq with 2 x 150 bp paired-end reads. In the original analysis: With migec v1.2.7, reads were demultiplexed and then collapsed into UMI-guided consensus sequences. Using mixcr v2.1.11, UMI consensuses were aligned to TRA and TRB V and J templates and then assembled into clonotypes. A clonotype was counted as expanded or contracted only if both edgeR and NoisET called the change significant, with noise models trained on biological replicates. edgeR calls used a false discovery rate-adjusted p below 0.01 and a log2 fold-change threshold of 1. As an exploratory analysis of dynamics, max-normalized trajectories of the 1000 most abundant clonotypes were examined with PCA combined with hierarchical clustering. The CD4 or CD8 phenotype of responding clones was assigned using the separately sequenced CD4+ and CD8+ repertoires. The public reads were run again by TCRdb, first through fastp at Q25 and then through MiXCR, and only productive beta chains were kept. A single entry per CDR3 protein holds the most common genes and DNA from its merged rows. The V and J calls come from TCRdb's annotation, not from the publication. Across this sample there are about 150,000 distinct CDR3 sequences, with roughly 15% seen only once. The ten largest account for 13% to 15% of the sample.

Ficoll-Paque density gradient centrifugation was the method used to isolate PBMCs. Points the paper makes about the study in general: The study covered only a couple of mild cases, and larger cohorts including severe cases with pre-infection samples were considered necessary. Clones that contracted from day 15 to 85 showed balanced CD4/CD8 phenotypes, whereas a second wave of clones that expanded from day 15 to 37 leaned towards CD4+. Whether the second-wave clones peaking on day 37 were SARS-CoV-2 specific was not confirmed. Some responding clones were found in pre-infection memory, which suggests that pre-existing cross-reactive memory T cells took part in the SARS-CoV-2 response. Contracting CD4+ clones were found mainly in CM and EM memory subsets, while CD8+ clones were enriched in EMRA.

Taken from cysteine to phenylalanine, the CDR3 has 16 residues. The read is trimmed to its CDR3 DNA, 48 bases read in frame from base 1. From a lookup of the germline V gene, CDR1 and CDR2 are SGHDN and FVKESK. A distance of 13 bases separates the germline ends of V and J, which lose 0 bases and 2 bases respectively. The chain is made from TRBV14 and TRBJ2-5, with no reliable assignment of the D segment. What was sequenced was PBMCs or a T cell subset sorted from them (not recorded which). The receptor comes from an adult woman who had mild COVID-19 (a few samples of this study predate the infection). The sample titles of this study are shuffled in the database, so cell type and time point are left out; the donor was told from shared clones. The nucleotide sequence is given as TGTGCCAGCAGCCAAGATTGGGGTAGGGCTCAAGAGACCCAGTACTTC. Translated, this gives CASSQDWGRAQETQYF.